The source of this T cell receptor (beta chain) is a study of radiation and T cells in renal cell carcinoma. This clone occurred a few times. Its antigen is unknown. Study-level points and caveats: Pretreatment tumor biopsies were lacking, so baseline clonotypes are unknown.

V shed 4 bases and J shed 4 bases, with 7 bases lying between them. This CDR3 has 12 residues. Germline V gene sequence: CDR1 SGHTA, CDR2 FQGTGA. Indicated time point: blood 4 weeks post-SBRT, at nephrectomy. Indicated treatment: 15 Gy SBRT to primary tumor, nephrectomy 4 weeks later. Nephrectomy followed 15 Gy stereotactic body radiation by 4 weeks. Clear cell pathology was present in this patient's renal cell carcinoma. Produced via immunoSEQ multiplex PCR; TCRdb's table is partial and in-frame only. There are fewer than 85,000 clones in the sample; roughly nine tenths occur only once, and 4.5% to 7% lies in the top ten.

This clonotype originated in a woman in her 70s with renal cell carcinoma. The chain carries TRBV7-3 and TRBJ1-1; D gene uncertain. Sequencing used blood, obtained from a patient whose treatment included radiotherapy and nephrectomy. The CDR3 protein is CASSSQITEAFF. The CDR3 DNA reads TGTGCCAGCAGCTCCCAGATCACTGAAGCTTTCTTT.